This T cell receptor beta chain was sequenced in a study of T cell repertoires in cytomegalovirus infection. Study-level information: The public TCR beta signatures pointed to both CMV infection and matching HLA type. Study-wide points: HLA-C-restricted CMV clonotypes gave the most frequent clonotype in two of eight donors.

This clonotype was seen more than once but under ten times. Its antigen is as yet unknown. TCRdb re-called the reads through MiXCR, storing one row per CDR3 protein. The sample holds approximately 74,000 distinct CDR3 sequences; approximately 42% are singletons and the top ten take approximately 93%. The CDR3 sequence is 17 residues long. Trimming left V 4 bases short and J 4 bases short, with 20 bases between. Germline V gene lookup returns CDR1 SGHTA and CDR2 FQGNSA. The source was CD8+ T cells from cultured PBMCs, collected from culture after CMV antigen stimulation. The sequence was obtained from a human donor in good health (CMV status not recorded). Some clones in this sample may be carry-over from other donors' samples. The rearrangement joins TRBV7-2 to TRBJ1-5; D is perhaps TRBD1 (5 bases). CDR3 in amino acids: CASSYYPRGGSNQPQHF. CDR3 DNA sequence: TGTGCCAGCAGCTATTACCCCCGGGGGGGATCAAATCAGCCCCAGCATTTT.